These 26 T cell receptor beta chains were all obtained from the same sample, sequenced in a study of cytomegalovirus exposure and HLA in healthy donors. Assay used: immunoSEQ multiplex PCR; TCRdb lists only in-frame clones, some missing. Of under 300,000 clones in the sample, around 85% were seen once. Specimen: PBMCs. The receptors stem from a woman aged 25 to 45 in good health and CMV-seropositive.

Comment on this clone: Additional DNA sequences in this sample encode the identical CDR3. V gene TRBV5-1 combines with J gene TRBJ1-1; maybe TRBD1 (6 bases). The CDR3 totals 13 residues. The ends were cut back, 0 bases at V and 4 bases at J, with 7 bases in the middle. Germline values: CDR1 SGHRS, CDR2 YFSETQ. The chain's CDR3 is CASSLEGGTEAFF. CDR3 in DNA: TGCGCCAGCAGCTTGGAAGGGGGCACTGAAGCTTTCTTT.

In nucleotides, the CDR3 is TGTGCCACCCGCATCGAGTACACTGAAGCTTTCTTT. It translates to CATRIEYTEAFF. This sequence joins TRBV6-1 and TRBJ1-1; D is ambiguous. The CDR3 has 12 residues. Germline V gene lookup returns CDR1 MNHNS and CDR2 SASEGT. V gave up 10 bases and J gave up 3 bases, with 12 bases separating them.

The V gene is TRBV6-5, the J gene TRBJ2-3; D unresolved. The germline V gene has CDR1 MNHEY and CDR2 SVGAGI. This CDR3 region has 13 residues. V was shortened by 2 bases and J by 2 bases, with 5 bases between the two germline ends. The CDR3 DNA sequence: TGTGCCAGCAGTTACACTTACACAGATACGCAGTATTTT. Translation: CASSYTYTDTQYF.

The gene calls are TRBV30 and TRBJ2-2; D uncertain. V shed 3 bases and J shed 6 bases, with 8 bases lying between them. The CDR3 loop spans 12 amino acids. Germline values: CDR1 GTSNPN, CDR2 SVGIG (reference sequence). The CDR3 sequence is CAWSPGPGELFF. The CDR3 DNA follows: TGTGCCTGGAGCCCAGGTCCCGGGGAGCTGTTTTTT.

This clone was recorded a few times. The chain recombines TRBV30 with TRBJ1-2, with D maybe TRBD1 (6 bases). The germline V gene has CDR1 GTSNPN and CDR2 SVGIG (reference sequence). V was clipped by 0 bases and J by 4 bases, with 15 bases between them. The CDR3 has 15 residues. As DNA, the CDR3 is TGTGCCTGGAGTGTAGGGATGGGACAAGGCTATGGCTACACCTTC. Translated, it gives CAWSVGMGQGYGYTF. Using reference TRBV30 and TRBJ1-2 for the parts outside the CDR3, the full variable domain is SQTIHQWPATLVQPVGSPLSLECTVEGTSNPNLYWYRQAAGRGLQLLFYSVGIGQISSEVPQNLSASRPQDRQFILSSKKLLLSDSGFYLCAWSVGMGQGYGYTFGSGTRLTVV.

The chain couples TRBV6-1 to TRBJ2-7; 11 positions match TRBD2. Trimming at V came to 1 base and at J to 5 bases, leaving 16 bases not matched to a gene. The CDR3 totals 19 residues. Germline lookup yields CDR1 MNHNS and CDR2 SASEGT. The CDR3 nucleotides are TGTGCCAGCAGTGAAGTCACGGGGCTAGCGGGAGGCCCGGGGAACGAGCAGTACTTC. Translating gives CASSEVTGLAGGPGNEQYF.

The chain couples TRBV10-3 to TRBJ2-5; D may be TRBD1 (6 bases). The ends were cut back, 3 bases at V and 2 bases at J, with 10 bases in the middle. Germline lookup yields CDR1 ENHRY and CDR2 SYGVKD. The CDR3 covers 14 residues. The CDR3 loop reads CAISEQDSQETQYF. The CDR3 DNA is TGTGCCATCAGTGAACAGGACAGTCAAGAGACCCAGTACTTC.

The chain uses TRBV6-4 and TRBJ1-5, with D possibly matching TRBD1 (5 bases). The CDR3 extends over 13 amino acids. V shed 3 bases and J shed 5 bases, with 8 bases lying between them. Germline CDR1 is MRHNA and CDR2 is SNTAGT. In DNA, the CDR3 is TGTGCCAGCAGTGAACAGGACGATCAGCCCCAGCATTTT. Translated, it gives CASSEQDDQPQHF.

This chain connects TRBV12-2 to TRBJ2-3; TRBD1 reflects the table's D call only, with no check against the DNA. TRBV12-2 is classified as a pseudogene. CDR3 size: 23 residues. Written as DNA, the CDR3 is TGTGCAAGTCGCTTAGGATCACAGCGGATACTAAGGCAGGGGGCGAGTGTTACAGATACGCAGTATTTT. Its translation: CASRLGSQRILRQGASVTDTQYF.

V gene TRBV27 combines with J gene TRBJ2-7, with D possibly being TRBD2 (5 bases). This CDR3 is 14 amino acids long. With 3 bases removed from V and 6 bases from J, the gap between germline ends came to 15 bases. From germline, CDR1 is MNHEY and CDR2 SMNVEV (reference sequence). CDR3 in amino acids: CASSFGGSVPEQYF. DNA for the CDR3: TGTGCCAGCAGTTTCGGAGGTTCCGTCCCCGAGCAGTACTTC.

The chain joins TRBV10-3 to TRBJ1-1; TRBD1 matches 11 bases. V trimming: 6 bases; J trimming: 6 bases; junction bases outside the gene matches: 6. The CDR3 is 14 amino acids. The germline gives CDR1 ENHRY, CDR2 SYGVKD. As DNA, the CDR3 is TGTGCCATCAGAACAGGACAGGGGGCTGCTGAAGCTTTCTTT. Translated: CAIRTGQGAAEAFF.

The rearrangement joins TRBV5-4 to TRBJ1-1; D perhaps matches TRBD1 (5 bases). V lost 5 bases and J lost 3, with 11 bases in between. The CDR3 runs to 13 residues. The germline gives CDR1 SGHNT, CDR2 YYREEE (reference sequence). In nucleotides, the CDR3 is TGTGCCAGCAGGTGGGGCGACTACACTGAAGCTTTCTTT. Residues: CASRWGDYTEAFF.

J is TRBJ2-5 and V is TRBV7-8; 13 nucleotides line up with TRBD2. Germline V gene lookup returns CDR1 SGHVS and CDR2 FQNEAQ. Losses at the gene ends were 5 bases for V and 4 bases for J; bases not matched to a gene: 4. The length of the CDR3 is 15 residues. In DNA, the CDR3 is TGTGCCAGCAGCCCCACTAGCGGGAGGGTAGAGACCCAGTACTTC. Translation gives CASSPTSGRVETQYF.

V and J are TRBV15 and TRBJ2-7, with TRBD2 matching 10 bases. CDR1 is LNHNV and CDR2 is YYDKDF in the germline V gene (reference sequence). V gave up 2 bases and J gave up 3 bases; unmatched junction bases: 7. This CDR3 is built from 16 residues. The CDR3 sequence is CATSRSRLAGVYEQYF. The CDR3 coding sequence is TGTGCCACCAGCAGATCCAGACTAGCGGGCGTCTACGAGCAGTACTTC.

This clone was seen more than once but under ten times. The sample carries other DNA sequences with the same CDR3. The chain combines TRBV11-3 with TRBJ2-3; the match to TRBD2 covers 7 bases. This CDR3 comprises 17 residues. Germline CDR1 is SGHNT and CDR2 is YENEEA. After removal of 0 bases from V and 1 base from J, the junction contained 7 bases not matched to a gene. CDR3 sequence: CASSLDGLAGGTDTQYF. CDR3 DNA sequence: TGTGCCAGCAGCTTAGATGGATTGGCGGGAGGCACAGATACGCAGTATTTT.

The chain combines TRBV28 with TRBJ2-1; 8 bases agree with TRBD2. The germline gives CDR1 MDHEN, CDR2 SYDVKM. CDR3 length equals 14 residues. After removal of 6 bases from V and 4 bases from J, the junction contained 5 bases not matched to a gene. This chain's CDR3 is CASRKGLGYNEQFF. CDR3 bases: TGTGCCAGCAGGAAGGGACTAGGATACAATGAGCAGTTCTTC.

This clone was observed a single time. DNA for the CDR3: TGTGCCAGCAAGGGGACAGGGGGCGCGAATACGCAGTATTTT. This codes for CASKGTGGANTQYF. The chain links TRBV6-1 to TRBJ2-3, with 12 nucleotides matching TRBD1. Germline values: CDR1 MNHNS, CDR2 SASEGT. The V segment lost 7 bases and the J segment 7 bases; nucleotides outside the gene matches: 6. The CDR3 consists of 14 residues.

V usage is TRBV27 and J usage is TRBJ1-5; D is uncertain. There are 13 residues in the CDR3. Germline V gene lookup returns CDR1 MNHEY and CDR2 SMNVEV (reference sequence). Trimming removed 3 bases at V and 4 bases at J, with 7 bases between. The CDR3 region has the DNA TGTGCCAGCAGTTTCGAACGGAATCAGCCCCAGCATTTT. This encodes CASSFERNQPQHF.

CDR3 nucleotide sequence: TGTGCCAGCAGCCGGGACAGGGCCTCCTATGGCTACACCTTC. Protein: CASSRDRASYGYTF. V is TRBV11-3 and J is TRBJ1-2; 9 positions match TRBD1. The J segment lost 4 bases and the V segment lost 5 bases, leaving 5 bases of the junction unmatched. The CDR3 sequence is 14 residues long. Germline lookup yields CDR1 SGHNT and CDR2 YENEEA. Variable domain in full (rest from reference TRBV11-3 and TRBJ1-2): EAGVVQSPRYKIIEKKQPVAFWCNPISGHNTLYWYLQNLGQGPELLIRYENEEAVDDSQLPKDRFSAERLKGVDSTLKIQPAELGDSAVYLCASSRDRASYGYTFGSGTRLTVV.

Only a few counts were recorded for this clone. The rearrangement uses TRBV6-1 and TRBJ1-1, with D maybe TRBD1 (5 bases). CDR1 and CDR2 from the germline V gene are MNHNS and SASEGT. This CDR3 has 14 residues. Deletions cut 1 base from V and 4 bases from J, with 10 bases between. This CDR3 reads CASSEGGEVTEAFF. The CDR3 DNA sequence: TGTGCCAGCAGTGAAGGAGGGGAGGTCACTGAAGCTTTCTTT.

This clone has a single count. V gene TRBV9 combines with J gene TRBJ2-7; 12 bases are shared with TRBD2. Germline V gene data show CDR1 as SGDLS and CDR2 as YYNGEE. The ends lost 0 bases at V and 5 bases at J; junction bases unmatched: 3. This CDR3 is 15 amino acids long. The CDR3 loop is CASSVAGLAGDEQYF. CDR3 sequence (DNA): TGTGCCAGCAGCGTAGCGGGACTAGCGGGTGACGAGCAGTACTTC. Variable domain in full (rest from reference TRBV9 and TRBJ2-7): DSGVTQTPKHLITATGQRVTLRCSPRSGDLSVYWYQQSLDQGLQFLIQYYNGEERAKGNILERFSAQQFPDLHSELNLSSLELGDSALYFCASSVAGLAGDEQYFGPGTRLTVT.

The chain combines TRBV6-6 with TRBJ2-5, with TRBD2 matching 8 bases. V lost 6 bases and J lost 4; bases outside the gene matches: 10. CDR1 and CDR2 (germline): MNHNY, SVGAGI (reference sequence). CDR3 length: 15 residues. The CDR3 here is CASSLAGPPPETQYF. The CDR3, as DNA: TGTGCCAGCAGCCTAGCGGGTCCCCCCCCAGAGACCCAGTACTTC.

The chain has TRBV13 and TRBJ2-7; 7 bases are shared with TRBD2. The germline V gene encodes CDR1 PRHDT and CDR2 FYEKMQ (reference sequence). The trim removed 3 bases at V and 5 bases at J, leaving 4 bases unmatched. The length of the CDR3 is 13 residues. DNA of the CDR3: TGTGCCAGCAGCTTGGTAGGGAGGGACGAGCAGTACTTC. As protein: CASSLVGRDEQYF.

J is TRBJ2-3 and V is TRBV5-4; 7 bases match TRBD2. This CDR3 contains 15 residues. J was trimmed by 5 bases and V by 0 bases; bases with no gene match: 6. Germline V lookup: CDR1 SGHNT, CDR2 YYREEE (reference sequence). Written as DNA, the CDR3 is TGTGCCAGCAGCTTGGATGGGGGGAGGGGAGATACGCAGTATTTT. Amino acid sequence: CASSLDGGRGDTQYF.

This clone was detected once. This rearrangement joins TRBV11-2 to TRBJ2-7; D might be TRBD2 (6 bases). The CDR3 loop spans 12 amino acids. Trimming shortened V by 5 bases and J by 2 bases, and 7 bases separated the two germline ends. The V gene's germline CDR1 is SGHAT and CDR2 FQNNGV. In DNA, the CDR3 is TGTGCCAGCAGCCGACTAGCCTACGAGCAGTACTTC. Translated, it gives CASSRLAYEQYF. Combining the CDR3 with reference TRBV11-2 and TRBJ2-7 gives the whole variable domain EAGVAQSPRYKIIEKRQSVAFWCNPISGHATLYWYQQILGQGPKLLIQFQNNGVVDDSQLPKDRFSAERLKGVDSTLKIQPAKLEDSAVYLCASSRLAYEQYFGPGTRLTVT.

The chain uses TRBV2 and TRBJ1-5; 7 nucleotides match TRBD1. The germline V gene encodes CDR1 SNHLY and CDR2 FYNNEI. CDR3 length: 13 amino acids. With V trimmed by 8 bases and J by 0 bases, 1 base remained unmatched. The CDR3 spells CASGQDSNQPQHF. CDR3 coding DNA: TGTGCCAGCGGACAGGATAGCAATCAGCCCCAGCATTTT.